This T cell receptor beta chain was captured in a study of cytomegalovirus exposure and HLA in healthy donors. General study results and limits: Sequencing artifact likely explains a cluster of highly shared sequence variants. Equally common other TCR beta chains were less clonally expanded than HLA-associated ones, a later analysis found.

Trimming removed 8 bases from V and 4 bases from J; junction bases left unmatched: 7. The germline V gene encodes CDR1 SNHLY and CDR2 FYNNEI. The CDR3 contains 14 residues. Remarks on this clone: Its antigen is not known.

Amplification used 60 Vbeta primers and 13 Jbeta primers. TCRdb's table, derived via immunoSEQ multiplex PCR, lists solely in-frame clones and lacks some. The sample has some 200,000 clones; more than 80% are singletons. The source of this sequence is a woman between 45 and 60 years old in good health and CMV-seropositive. V gene TRBV2 combines with J gene TRBJ1-5; 8 bases fit TRBD1. The sequenced sample was PBMCs. CDR3: CASGQGGLNQPQHF. Here the CDR3 DNA reads TGTGCCAGCGGACAGGGAGGGTTGAATCAGCCCCAGCATTTT. The complete variable domain, with remaining parts taken from reference TRBV2 and TRBJ1-5, reads EPEVTQTPSHQVTQMGQEVILRCVPISNHLYFYWYRQILGQKVEFLVSFYNNEISEKSEIFDDQFSVERPDGSNFTLKIRSTKLEDSAMYFCASGQGGLNQPQHFGDGTRLSIL.